The 7 T cell receptor beta chains presented below share a single source sample, sequenced in a study of cytomegalovirus exposure and HLA in healthy donors. The PCR was carried out with 60 Vbeta primers and 13 Jbeta primers. The protocol was immunoSEQ multiplex PCR, while the TCRdb copy is restricted to in-frame clones and leaves out a portion. The profile shows some 140,000 clones, approximately 61% of them singletons. The specimen sequenced was PBMCs. The source of these receptors is a human donor in good health.

The chain joins TRBV5-6 to TRBJ2-7; 7 bases line up with TRBD2. The trim removed 0 bases at V and 7 bases at J, leaving 1 base unmatched. Germline CDR1 reads SGHDT; CDR2 reads YYEEEE. The CDR3 contains 12 residues. The CDR3, as DNA: TGTGCCAGCAGCTTGGGGGGGGGTGAGCAGTACTTC. It yields the protein CASSLGGGEQYF.

V usage is TRBV15 and J usage is TRBJ2-5; D might be TRBD1 (6 bases). Trimming removed 1 base at V and 2 bases at J, with 11 bases between. The length of the CDR3 is 15 residues. CDR1 is LNHNV, CDR2 YYDKDF, per germline (reference sequence). The CDR3 region is CATSRARTVQETQYF. The CDR3 region has the DNA TGTGCCACCAGCAGAGCCAGGACAGTTCAAGAGACCCAGTACTTC.

J is TRBJ1-2 and V is TRBV4-1; D perhaps matches TRBD1 (5 bases). This CDR3 region has 15 residues. Germline CDR1 reads MGHRA; CDR2 reads YSYEKL. V was shortened by 4 bases and J by 3 bases, with 15 bases between the two germline ends. CDR3 amino acids: CASSPGDGGDYGYTF. CDR3 nucleotide sequence: TGCGCCAGCAGCCCAGGCGACGGGGGGGACTATGGCTACACCTTC.

The chain couples TRBV6-5 to TRBJ2-5, with D maybe TRBD1 (6 bases). The last part of the DNA fits TRBJ2-7 better; the J call may be wrong. The CDR3 extends over 14 amino acids. CDR1 is MNHEY, CDR2 SVGAGI, per germline. The CDR3, as DNA: TGTGCCAGCAGTTACAGGGGGTCCGATTACGAGCAGTACTTC. This translates into CASSYRGSDYEQYF.

The gene calls are TRBV4-1 and TRBJ2-7, with 11 positions matching TRBD1. The germline gives CDR1 MGHRA, CDR2 YSYEKL. The junction had 5 bases not matched to a gene; V was cut back by 0 bases and J by 4 bases. The CDR3 has 16 residues. The DNA for the CDR3 is TGCGCCAGCAGCCAAGAGGGCGGGACAGGGGGGTACGAGCAGTACTTC. Amino acids: CASSQEGGTGGYEQYF.

The J gene is TRBJ2-7, the V gene TRBV28, with TRBD1 identical over 7 bases. Looked up from germline, CDR1 is MDHEN and CDR2 is SYDVKM. This CDR3 has 13 amino acids. Losses at the gene ends were 5 bases for V and 7 bases for J; bases not matched to a gene: 8. The CDR3 reads CASSGDSLVEQYF. CDR3 nucleotide sequence: TGTGCCAGCAGTGGGGACAGCTTGGTAGAGCAGTACTTC.

The chain joins TRBV28 to TRBJ2-5, with 11 bases lining up with TRBD2. The DNA end is a closer match to TRBJ2-7, so the J assignment may be wrong. The CDR3 has 17 residues. The germline CDR1 and CDR2 sequences are MDHEN and SYDVKM. The CDR3 region has the DNA TGTGCCAGCAGTTTCGATCCGGGACTAGCGGCCACCTACGAGCAGTACTTC. This encodes CASSFDPGLAATYEQYF.